Listed below are T cell receptor beta chains from one sample, sequenced in a study of blood T cell repertoires in COVID-19. Sequencing used immunoSEQ multiplex PCR; TCRdb keeps in-frame clones, though not all of them. The sample holds roughly 360,000 clones, around 84% seen once. Material: peripheral blood. These receptors came from a human donor with acute or convalescent COVID-19. The donor label of this sample is uncertain. CDR3s include the opening cysteine and the closing phenylalanine or tryptophan. The D gene is left open where the match is weak. The listing skips clone size in some rows; elsewhere it reads once, few, many or a size class.

V gene	J gene	D gene	clone size	CDR3 protein	CDR3 DNA
TRBV6-1	TRBJ1-5	-	once	CASSERSNNQPQHF	TGTGCCAGCAGTGAGAGGAGTAACAATCAGCCCCAGCATTTT
TRBV6-5	TRBJ1-5	TRBD1	-	CASSYGTGSNQPQHF	TGTGCCAGCAGTTACGGGACAGGTAGCAATCAGCCCCAGCATTTT
TRBV5-1	TRBJ1-1	TRBD1	-	CASSSVTGATEAFF	TGCGCCAGCAGCTCAGTTACAGGGGCCACTGAAGCTTTCTTT
TRBV3-1/TRBV3-2	TRBJ1-1	-	-	CASSPRGRNTEAFF	TGTGCCAGCAGCCCGCGGGGCAGGAACACTGAAGCTTTCTTT
TRBV7-9	TRBJ1-4	-	-	CASSPPAAAHEKLFF	TGTGCCAGCAGCCCCCCCGCGGCGGCCCACGAAAAACTGTTTTTT
TRBV3-1/TRBV3-2	TRBJ2-5	TRBD1	-	CASSQGRTGGLKTQYF	TGTGCCAGCAGCCAAGGAAGGACAGGGGGTTTGAAGACCCAGTACTTC
TRBV5-6	TRBJ1-4	-	-	CASSSPGQGYGEKLFF	TGTGCCAGCAGCTCTCCGGGACAAGGGTATGGCGAAAAACTGTTTTTT
TRBV19	TRBJ2-1	TRBD2	-	CASSIGRGGHLTSYNEQFF	TGTGCCAGTAGTATAGGGCGGGGGGGCCACCTTACCTCCTACAATGAGCAGTTCTTC
TRBV7-9	TRBJ2-7	TRBD1	few	CASSLTGGTYEQYF	TGTGCCAGCAGCTTGACAGGGGGCACCTACGAGCAGTACTTC
TRBV6-5	TRBJ1-1	-	few	CATYRAGAEAFF	TGTGCCACGTACAGGGCTGGCGCTGAAGCTTTCTTT
TRBV5-4	TRBJ1-2	TRBD1	-	CASSLVGTAYGYTF	TGTGCCAGCAGCTTGGTGGGGACAGCCTATGGCTACACCTTC
TRBV28	TRBJ1-1	TRBD1	-	CASTSGTGVNTEAFF	TGTGCCAGCACCTCCGGGACAGGGGTGAACACTGAAGCTTTCTTT
TRBV27	TRBJ2-5	-	-	CASSPVFQETQYF	TGTGCCAGCAGTCCCGTTTTCCAAGAGACCCAGTACTTC
TRBV7-8	TRBJ2-2	-	-	CASSLVGQNPPGELFF	TGTGCCAGCAGCTTAGTTGGCCAGAACCCCCCCGGGGAGCTGTTTTTT
TRBV24-1	TRBJ2-3	TRBD1	few	CATSRTGSDTQYF	TGTGCCACCAGTCGGACAGGGTCAGATACGCAGTATTTT
TRBV5-1	TRBJ1-3	-	-	CASSLAAGAGNTIYF	TGCGCCAGCAGCTTGGCGGCGGGGGCTGGAAACACCATATATTTT
TRBV28	TRBJ2-7	-	many	CASSSPHLVGAVEQYF	TGTGCCAGCAGTTCTCCTCACCTGGTGGGGGCCGTCGAGCAGTACTTC
TRBV7-9	TRBJ2-7	-	-	CASSSQASPYEQYF	TGTGCCAGCAGCTCACAGGCTTCTCCCTACGAGCAGTACTTC
TRBV20-1	TRBJ2-1	-	-	CSAAGNNEQFF	TGCAGTGCCGCAGGTAACAATGAGCAGTTCTTC
TRBV11-2	TRBJ2-1	TRBD2	-	CASSFLAGGFSHEQFF	TGTGCCAGCAGCTTTTTAGCGGGGGGCTTTTCCCATGAGCAGTTCTTC
TRBV7-9	TRBJ2-5	-	-	CASSPGTRETQYF	TGTGCCAGCAGCCCTGGGACACGAGAGACCCAGTACTTC
TRBV14	TRBJ2-5	TRBD2	-	CASSQKRGPQETQYF	TGTGCCAGCAGCCAAAAGCGGGGACCCCAAGAGACCCAGTACTTC
TRBV19	TRBJ2-1	TRBD2	-	CASSPGTSEYNEQFF	TGTGCCAGTAGTCCCGGGACTAGCGAGTACAATGAGCAGTTCTTC
TRBV3-1/TRBV3-2	TRBJ2-7	TRBD1	few	CASSPTRQGISYEQYF	TGTGCCAGCTCCCCTACGAGACAGGGGATTTCCTACGAGCAGTACTTC
TRBV7-2	TRBJ1-1	TRBD1	-	CASSSQGAVRNTEAFF	TGTGCCAGCAGCTCTCAGGGGGCTGTAAGGAACACTGAAGCTTTCTTT
TRBV5-4	TRBJ1-1	TRBD1	-	CASSSRGRGTEAFF	TGTGCCAGCAGCTCCAGGGGGCGGGGCACTGAAGCTTTCTTT
TRBV5-1	TRBJ1-5	-	-	CASSFTGGNQPQHF	TGCGCCAGCAGCTTCACTGGGGGGAATCAGCCCCAGCATTTT
TRBV5-1	TRBJ2-1	-	once	CASSLMGQGHYNEQFF	TGCGCCAGCAGCTTGATGGGGCAGGGACACTACAATGAGCAGTTCTTC
TRBV29-1	TRBJ1-2	-	-	CSGFDTGDGYTF	TGCAGCGGATTTGACACGGGGGATGGCTACACCTTC
TRBV11-2	TRBJ1-3	-	-	CASSPRGGVDTIYF	TGTGCCAGCAGCCCCCGGGGGGGCGTAGACACCATATATTTT
TRBV6-5	TRBJ2-3	TRBD2	once	CASSLAGGRTDTQYF	TGTGCCAGCAGCCTAGCGGGGGGGAGGACAGATACGCAGTATTTT
TRBV28	TRBJ1-3	TRBD1	-	CASRTGFTGNTIYF	TGTGCCAGCAGGACAGGGTTCACTGGAAACACCATATATTTT
TRBV10-2	TRBJ2-3	-	-	CASGAFIERGTDTQYF	TGCGCCAGCGGGGCCTTTATTGAGCGGGGCACAGATACGCAGTATTTT
TRBV25-1	TRBJ2-1	TRBD1	-	CASSGGQGANEQFF	TGTGCCAGCAGTGGAGGACAGGGGGCCAATGAGCAGTTCTTC
TRBV6-2/TRBV6-3	TRBJ2-7	-	many	CASSYSDSSYEQYF	TGTGCCAGCAGTTACTCGGACAGCTCCTACGAGCAGTACTTC
TRBV18	TRBJ2-1	TRBD2	-	CASSILAGRGNEQFF	TGTGCCAGCTCAATCCTAGCGGGACGGGGCAATGAGCAGTTCTTC
TRBV11-3	TRBJ1-1	-	-	CASSLLGGTEAFF	TGTGCCAGCAGCTTACTCGGGGGCACTGAAGCTTTCTTT
TRBV3-1/TRBV3-2	TRBJ1-1	-	-	CASRQTGRTEAFF	TGTGCCAGCAGGCAGACTGGGAGGACTGAAGCTTTCTTT
TRBV28	TRBJ1-2	TRBD1	-	CASSTPAGTGNGYTF	TGTGCCAGCAGCACCCCCGCCGGGACAGGAAATGGCTACACCTTC
TRBV11-3	TRBJ2-5	TRBD2	-	CASSKTSGGVGETQYF	TGTGCCAGCAGCAAGACTAGCGGGGGGGTTGGGGAGACCCAGTACTTC